One sample yielded the 10 T cell receptor beta chains listed below, sequenced in a study of T-cell memory formation after mild COVID-19 (dated by TCRdb to 2020 to 2023). Libraries were built with 5' RACE. The reads were generated on an Illumina NovaSeq 6000. TCRdb cleaned the public reads at Q25 with fastp, built clones with MiXCR and kept in-frame beta chains. Every CDR3 protein is listed once, alongside the most common genes and DNA of its rows. For this sample there are approximately 290,000 distinct CDR3 sequences; 8% to 10% appear just once. The biggest ten clones account for roughly 22% of the sample. The sequenced sample consisted of PBMCs or a T cell subset sorted from them (not recorded which). These TCRs come from a man aged 18 to 30 who had mild COVID-19 (a few samples of this study predate the infection). The sample titles of this study are shuffled in the database, so cell type and time point are left out; the donor was told from shared clones.

At least ten counts were recorded for this clonotype. The chain has TRBV9 and TRBJ2-7, with a tentative D call TRBD1 (5 bases). Trimming cost V 3 bases and J 3 bases, with 16 bases left between them. Germline values: CDR1 SGDLS, CDR2 YYNGEE. This CDR3 has 15 residues. The CDR3 DNA reads as TGTGCCAGCAGCGCCGAGACAGCCCCAAGCTACGAGCAGTACTTC. Its translation is CASSAETAPSYEQYF.

In this sample, this clonotype turned up a few times. The J gene is TRBJ2-6, the V gene TRBV20-1, with D maybe TRBD1 (6 bases). Trimming pared 5 bases from V and 0 bases from J, leaving 11 bases between. The CDR3 is 15 residues long. Germline CDR1 reads DFQATT; CDR2 reads SNEGSKA (reference sequence). The CDR3 here is CSALIGGSGANVLTF. The CDR3 DNA is TGCAGTGCTCTCATAGGGGGCTCTGGGGCCAACGTCCTGACTTTC.

This clonotype was detected only a few times. This rearrangement joins TRBV6-5 to TRBJ2-1; D remains unclear. In germline, CDR1 is MNHEY, CDR2 SVGAGI. V was trimmed by 2 bases and J by 0 bases, leaving 8 bases between them. The CDR3 loop spans 15 amino acids. DNA for the CDR3: TGTGCCAGCAGTTACGGTAGCTACTCCTACAATGAGCAGTTCTTC. Encoded protein: CASSYGSYSYNEQFF.

J is TRBJ1-2 and V is TRBV7-9; D is ambiguous. Trimming took 4 bases from V and 0 from J, leaving 15 bases between them. This CDR3 has 16 amino acids. In germline, CDR1 is SEHNR, CDR2 FQNEAQ (reference sequence). The DNA for the CDR3 is TGTGCCAGCAGCTCGACGGACGGAATAGCTAACTATGGCTACACCTTC. Translation gives CASSSTDGIANYGYTF.

The chain uses TRBV7-9 and TRBJ1-1; 9 nucleotides line up with TRBD1. The CDR3 sequence is 16 residues long. CDR1 is SEHNR and CDR2 is FQNEAQ in the germline V gene (reference sequence). J lost 3 bases, V lost 3 bases, and 8 bases had no gene match. The CDR3 is CASSFAGTGRDTEAFF. The DNA for the CDR3 is TGTGCCAGCAGCTTCGCCGGGACAGGGCGGGACACTGAAGCTTTCTTT.

The chain recombines TRBV12-3 or TRBV12-4 with TRBJ2-3; D is undetermined. The CDR3 extends over 12 amino acids. Between the trimmed V and J ends, which lost 5 bases and 7 bases, there was a span of 10 bases. DNA for the CDR3: TGTGCCAGCAGTCCCGAGAAGAATACGCAGTATTTT. Encoded protein: CASSPEKNTQYF.

The V call is TRBV15, the J call TRBJ2-5, with D unclear. The CDR3 spans 16 residues. V lost 4 bases and J 4 bases, leaving 19 bases between the germline ends. CDR1 is LNHNV and CDR2 is YYDKDF in the germline V gene (reference sequence). The CDR3 sequence: CATSMPLSLERETQYF. As DNA, the CDR3 is TGTGCCACCAGCATGCCCCTTAGCCTGGAGAGAGAGACCCAGTACTTC.

This clonotype was picked up a small number of times. The rearrangement joins TRBV4-1 to TRBJ2-7, with D possibly being TRBD1 (6 bases). V lost 0 bases and J 5 bases, leaving 20 bases between the germline ends. Looked up from germline, CDR1 is MGHRA and CDR2 is YSYEKL. The CDR3 length is 17 residues. Here the CDR3 reads CASSQDLRRNRAHEQYF. The CDR3 DNA reads as TGCGCCAGCAGCCAAGATTTGCGTCGGAACAGGGCCCACGAGCAGTACTTC.

The V gene is TRBV12-3 or TRBV12-4, the J gene TRBJ1-5; 8 nucleotides agree with TRBD1. This CDR3 has 16 amino acids. The V segment lost 4 bases and the J segment 1 base; nucleotides outside the gene matches: 6. CDR3 bases: TGTGCCAGCAGTTCAGGGGGCGCGGGAAGCAATCAGCCCCAGCATTTT. This translates into CASSSGGAGSNQPQHF.

The genes are TRBV3-1 and TRBJ1-6, with a weak D call TRBD1 (5 bases). CDR3 length equals 14 residues. CDR1 and CDR2 (germline): LGHDT, YNNKEL (reference sequence). V lost 1 base to trimming and J lost 6 bases, with 7 bases between them. Written as DNA, the CDR3 is TGTGCCAGCAGCCAAGGGGACGGTAATTCACCCCTCCACTTT. It codes for CASSQGDGNSPLHF.